Each of the 7 T cell receptor beta chains below was sequenced from the same sample in a study of CD8+ T cells in alopecia areata (dated by TCRdb to between 2018 and 2020). Receptor amplification or capture employed the immunoSEQ multiplex PCR assay. RNA was extracted from all samples and reverse transcribed into cDNA as template for TCR sequencing. The source is immuneACCESS, and TCRdb retained only in-frame sequences with V and J called. Part of the clones is not carried over; for the studies checked, unresolved V genes explain less than half of this, and the remainder is unexplained. This sample is represented by approximately 180,000 clones; over 50% of them were singletons. The ten largest make up about 15% of the sample. The time point tag for this specimen amounts to: baseline before oral tofacitinib. Specimen: CD4+ T cells sorted from blood, collected at week 0. The receptors come from a human donor with alopecia areata.

The rearrangement joins TRBV4-1 to TRBJ2-1; 14 bases fit TRBD2. The CDR3 runs 16 residues. The germline CDR1 and CDR2 sequences are MGHRA and YSYEKL. The ends lost 1 base at V and 8 bases at J; junction bases unmatched: 4. CDR3 nucleotide sequence: TGCGCCAGCAGCCAAGTGACTAGCGGGGGGGCCCATGAGCAGTTCTTC. Protein product: CASSQVTSGGAHEQFF.

The chain has TRBV10-3 and TRBJ1-2; 8 nucleotides line up with TRBD1. Germline V gene data show CDR1 as ENHRY and CDR2 as SYGVKD. The CDR3 sequence is 15 residues long. Unmatched junction bases numbered 6, after V lost 5 bases and J lost 1 base. The DNA of the CDR3 is TGTGCCATCAGTCCGGGGACAGGAGATAACTATGGCTACACCTTC. It specifies CAISPGTGDNYGYTF.

The rearrangement links TRBV7-8 to TRBJ1-3; the match to TRBD1 covers 8 bases. The CDR3 consists of 16 residues. With V trimmed by 0 bases and J by 3 bases, 4 bases remained unmatched. Germline lookup yields CDR1 SGHVS and CDR2 FQNEAQ. The CDR3 region is CASSLAGDRGGNTIYF. The CDR3 DNA follows: TGTGCCAGCAGCTTAGCGGGAGACAGGGGTGGAAACACCATATATTTT. The full variable domain, completed using reference TRBV7-8 and TRBJ1-3, is GAGVSQSPRYKVAKRGQDVALRCDPISGHVSLFWYQQALGQGPEFLTYFQNEAQLDKSGLPSDRFFAERPEGSVSTLKIQRTQQEDSAVYLCASSLAGDRGGNTIYFGEGSWLTVV.

This chain joins TRBV2 and TRBJ2-3; TRBD1 agrees at 8 bases. This CDR3 is 19 amino acids long. CDR1 SNHLY and CDR2 FYNNEI come from the germline V gene. The V segment lost 4 bases and the J segment 1 base; nucleotides outside the gene matches: 16. The CDR3 sequence: CASSGYVEDRDSRTDTQYF. DNA for the CDR3: TGTGCCAGCAGTGGATATGTGGAGGACAGGGACTCTCGCACAGATACGCAGTATTTT.

This clone was seen more than once but under ten times. The rearrangement uses TRBV13 and TRBJ2-3, with unresolved D. V lost 2 bases and J 6 bases, leaving 6 bases between the germline ends. The germline CDR1 and CDR2 sequences are PRHDT and FYEKMQ (reference sequence). The CDR3 has 12 amino acids. The CDR3 DNA reads TGTGCCAGCAGCTTAAGCGTCGATACGCAGTATTTT. As protein: CASSLSVDTQYF.

The chain is built from TRBV6-5 and TRBJ1-5; the match to TRBD1 covers 7 bases. Germline assignment: CDR1 MNHEY and CDR2 SVGAGI. V lost 7 bases, J lost 7 bases, and 7 bases stayed unmatched. The CDR3 has 13 residues. CDR3 in DNA: TGTGCCAGCACCGAGACAGGGTTCCAGCCCCAGCATTTT. This sequence encodes CASTETGFQPQHF.

J is TRBJ2-3 and V is TRBV6-5; D remains ambiguous. Looked up from germline, CDR1 is MNHEY and CDR2 is SVGAGI. The CDR3 consists of 13 residues. The V gene lost 2 bases and the J gene lost 2 bases, with 5 bases spanning the gap. The CDR3: CASSYPPTDTQYF. The DNA of the CDR3 is TGTGCCAGCAGTTACCCTCCCACAGATACGCAGTATTTT.